The present T cell receptor beta chain was sequenced within a study of identical twins. This clonotype turned up a few times. Each cDNA held unique molecular identifiers, and template switching gave it a universal primer site. TCRdb re-analysed the 5' RACE reads in MiXCR, keeping a single row per CDR3 protein. The data contain around 530,000 distinct CDR3 sequences, approximately 16% of them singletons. The CDR3 length is 15 residues. With V trimmed by 4 bases and J by 3 bases, 6 bases remained unmatched. The germline gives CDR1 MNHEY, CDR2 SMNVEV (reference sequence). All donors were healthy, and all were Caucasian. These data were also filed under a second study, of yellow fever vaccine responses in identical twins.

The J gene is TRBJ2-1, the V gene TRBV27; 7 bases are a match to TRBD2. The clonotype comes from a young woman in good health. The sequencing sample was made of CD4+ T cells sorted from blood. The CDR3 loop is CASSWAGAYYNEQFF. In nucleotides, the CDR3 is TGTGCCAGCAGTTGGGCGGGAGCTTACTACAATGAGCAGTTCTTC.